The clone carrying this T cell receptor (beta chain) was counted once. Its antigen is not known. The data were obtained in a study of cytomegalovirus exposure and HLA in healthy donors. CDR1 and CDR2 (germline): MNHNY, SVGAGI (reference sequence). The CDR3 sequence is 11 residues long. Deletions cut 8 bases from V and 6 bases from J, with 8 bases between. Study-level points and caveats: More than 150 TCR beta chains were listed as cytomegalovirus-associated. The authors reported that TCR beta sequences could predict HLA-A and HLA-B alleles. These predictions were accurate for most subjects in the first cohort.

The study ran its PCR with 60 Vbeta and 13 Jbeta primers. Sequencing was performed with immunoSEQ multiplex PCR; in TCRdb, only in-frame clones are kept and a portion is missing. The sample lists some 130,000 clones; roughly 85% were seen once. The chain recombines TRBV6-6 with TRBJ1-5; D is unclear. The sequence derives from a man in his forties in good health and CMV-seropositive. Sequencing was carried out using PBMCs. The chain's CDR3 is CASRSVQPQHF. The CDR3 nucleotides are TGTGCCAGCCGATCGGTTCAGCCCCAGCATTTT.